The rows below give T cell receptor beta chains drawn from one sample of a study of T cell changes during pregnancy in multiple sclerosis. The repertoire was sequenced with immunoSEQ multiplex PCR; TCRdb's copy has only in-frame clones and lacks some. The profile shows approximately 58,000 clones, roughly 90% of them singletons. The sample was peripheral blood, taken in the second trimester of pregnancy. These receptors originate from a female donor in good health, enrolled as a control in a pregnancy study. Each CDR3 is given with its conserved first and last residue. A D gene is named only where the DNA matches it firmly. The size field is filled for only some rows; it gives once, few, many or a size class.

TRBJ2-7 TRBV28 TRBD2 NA CATRGGAGGLNYEQYF TGTGCCACCCGGGGGGGGGCGGGAGGGTTAAACTACGAGCAGTACTTC
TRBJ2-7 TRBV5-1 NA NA CASSPLGAGEGEQYF TGCGCCAGCAGCCCCTTGGGGGCGGGGGAAGGCGAGCAGTACTTC
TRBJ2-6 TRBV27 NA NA CASSPRGAGANVLTF TGTGCCAGCAGTCCGCGGGGCGCTGGGGCCAACGTCCTGACTTTC
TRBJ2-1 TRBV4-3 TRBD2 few CASSLTGAGGPEDEQFF TGCGCCAGCAGCTTAACCGGAGCGGGAGGGCCTGAGGATGAGCAGTTCTTC
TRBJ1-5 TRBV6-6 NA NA CASSYGAVTQHF TGTGCCAGCAGTTATGGGGCGGTGACCCAGCATTTT
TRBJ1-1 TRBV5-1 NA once CASSLVAGQGTEAFF TGCGCCAGCAGCTTGGTCGCAGGGCAGGGAACTGAAGCTTTCTTT
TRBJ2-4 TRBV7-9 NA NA CASSLTSGDLAKNIQYF TGTGCCAGCAGCTTAACCTCAGGGGACCTAGCCAAAAACATTCAGTACTTC
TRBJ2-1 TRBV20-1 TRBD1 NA CSAMLGDRQFF TGCAGTGCTATGTTGGGGGACAGGCAGTTCTTC
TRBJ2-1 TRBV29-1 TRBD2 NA CSVVGAGSSYNEQFF TGCAGCGTTGTAGGAGCGGGATCATCCTACAATGAGCAGTTCTTC
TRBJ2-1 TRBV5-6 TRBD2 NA CASRRLAGYNEQFF TGTGCCAGCAGGCGACTAGCGGGCTACAATGAGCAGTTCTTC